Presented here are 22 T cell receptor beta chains from one specimen sequenced in a study of Ad26.COV2.S vaccination and SARS-CoV-2 variants. Specified treatment: roughly 19 received Ad26.COV2.S at low or high dose, single or two shots; roughly five received placebo; per-sample allocation not given. The samples were gathered on day 63 after the first injection of vaccine or placebo. The table came from immunoSEQ multiplex PCR; TCRdb's copy has only in-frame clones and leaves some out. The sample comprises some 340,000 clones, around 85% of which are singletons, and 2% to 2.5% rests with the top ten. Sample: peripheral blood, taken in a trial of Ad26.COV2.S vaccine versus placebo. The receptor set was obtained from a person between 18 and 65 years old who received the Ad26.COV2.S COVID-19 vaccine or a placebo.

The chain carries TRBV18 and TRBJ1-6; tentatively, D is TRBD1 (5 bases). Per germline, CDR1 KGHSH and CDR2 LQKENI. Trimming took 2 bases from V and 3 from J, leaving 11 bases between them. The CDR3 contains 16 residues. The CDR3 sequence: CASSPEQAFYNSPLHF. The CDR3 DNA is TGTGCCAGCTCACCAGAACAGGCCTTCTATAATTCACCCCTCCACTTT.

As DNA, the CDR3 is TGTGCCAGCAGCTTCTCTAGTTGGGGGGCGGGAGAGACCCAGTACTTC. Its protein product is CASSFSSWGAGETQYF. The chain combines TRBV5-4 with TRBJ2-5; D may be TRBD1 or TRBD2 (6 bases each). V was trimmed by 2 bases and J by 4 bases, leaving 18 bases between them. Germline CDR1 and CDR2: SGHNT and YYREEE (reference sequence). The CDR3 runs 16 residues.

This rearrangement joins TRBV5-1 to TRBJ2-3, with D unresolved. The length of the CDR3 is 14 residues. The germline gives CDR1 SGHRS, CDR2 YFSETQ. V was shortened by 0 bases and J by 4 bases, with 9 bases between the two germline ends. The CDR3, as DNA: TGCGCCAGCAGCTTGGCGAGAACCCCAGATACGCAGTATTTT. This encodes CASSLARTPDTQYF.

The chain carries TRBV2 and TRBJ2-7, with 9 bases matching TRBD1. Germline trimming cut 6 bases from V and 6 bases from J; bases unmatched to any gene: 3. This CDR3 is 12 amino acids long. Germline CDR1 SNHLY, CDR2 FYNNEI. Here the CDR3 reads CASRDRGREQYF. CDR3 nucleotides: TGTGCCAGCAGGGACAGGGGTCGCGAGCAGTACTTC.

The table lists this clone with a few counts. V is TRBV4-2 and J is TRBJ1-1; no clear D. Between the trimmed V and J ends, which lost 0 bases and 0 bases, there was a span of 8 bases. Germline lookup yields CDR1 LGHNA and CDR2 YNFKEQ. The CDR3 has 15 residues. CDR3 sequence (DNA): TGTGCCAGCAGCCAAGACCCAAATATGAACACTGAAGCTTTCTTT. The encoded protein is CASSQDPNMNTEAFF.

The chain carries TRBV2 and TRBJ2-1; TRBD2 is a possible D gene (6 bases). The CDR3 runs to 13 residues. The V gene's germline CDR1 is SNHLY and CDR2 FYNNEI. Between the trimmed V and J ends, which lost 4 bases and 6 bases, there was a span of 10 bases. The CDR3 sequence: CASSVGGVNEQFF. Here the CDR3 DNA reads TGTGCCAGCAGTGTAGGAGGGGTCAATGAGCAGTTCTTC.

This chain connects TRBV7-9 to TRBJ1-1; no reliable D call. The CDR3 has 13 residues. Germline V gives CDR1 SEHNR, CDR2 FQNEAQ (reference sequence). V dropped 4 bases and J dropped 5 bases, with 11 bases sitting between them. CDR3 sequence (DNA): TGTGCCAGCAGCTGGGGATCAAGGACTGAAGCTTTCTTT. Translation gives CASSWGSRTEAFF.

The chain couples TRBV18 to TRBJ2-2; 11 bases agree with TRBD2. There are 16 residues in the CDR3. The germline CDR1 and CDR2 sequences are KGHSH and LQKENI. J lost 5 bases, V lost 6 bases, and 8 bases had no gene match. CDR3 region: CASSQLAGALTGELFF. The CDR3 DNA sequence: TGTGCCAGCTCGCAACTAGCGGGGGCCTTAACCGGGGAGCTGTTTTTT.

This clone was counted a few times. The chain carries TRBV28 and TRBJ2-7, with D perhaps matching TRBD1 or TRBD2 (6 bases each). Germline V lookup: CDR1 MDHEN, CDR2 SYDVKM. V lost 6 bases to trimming and J lost 2 bases, with 26 bases between them. The CDR3 has 18 residues. The DNA for the CDR3 is TGTGCCAGCAGCTTAGGTCAGTGGCTTGGGGGGCCAACCTACGAGCAGTACTTC. It codes for CASSLGQWLGGPTYEQYF. The variable domain in full, with the rest retrieved from reference TRBV28 and TRBJ2-7, is DVKVTQSSRYLVKRTGEKVFLECVQDMDHENMFWYRQDPGLGLRLIYFSYDVKMKEKGDIPEGYSVSREKKERFSLILESASTNQTSMYLCASSLGQWLGGPTYEQYFGPGTRLTVT.

This clone was recorded a few times. CDR3 DNA sequence: TGTGCCAGCAGCCCCAAGACCTACGAGCAGTACTTC. Protein sequence: CASSPKTYEQYF. The chain links TRBV7-8 to TRBJ2-7, with D uncertain. V lost 5 bases and J 2 bases, leaving 7 bases between the germline ends. Germline V gives CDR1 SGHVS, CDR2 FQNEAQ. There are 12 residues in the CDR3.

Remarks on this clone: This sample also contains other DNA sequences that code for the same CDR3. The rearrangement links TRBV6-5 to TRBJ1-5; TRBD1 might be the D (5 bases). This CDR3 is 14 amino acids long. The ends were cut back, 2 bases at V and 0 bases at J, with 5 bases in the middle. Germline CDR1 is MNHEY and CDR2 is SVGAGI. CDR3 region: CASSYRGSNQPQHF. CDR3 nucleotides: TGTGCCAGCAGTTACAGGGGTAGCAATCAGCCCCAGCATTTT.

The chain recombines TRBV5-1 with TRBJ2-5; D possibly corresponds to TRBD2 (5 bases). Germline V gene sequence: CDR1 SGHRS, CDR2 YFSETQ. V lost 5 bases, J lost 7 bases, and 9 bases lay in between. This CDR3 comprises 11 residues. CDR3 coding DNA: TGCGCCAGCAGGATTGAGGGGACCCAGTACTTC. This sequence encodes CASRIEGTQYF.

The rearrangement joins TRBV7-8 to TRBJ2-5; perhaps TRBD1 as D (6 bases). Trimming pared 2 bases from V and 1 base from J, leaving 14 bases between. This CDR3 region has 16 residues. The germline CDR1 and CDR2 sequences are SGHVS and FQNEAQ. Here the CDR3 DNA reads TGTGCCAGCAGCTTATCAGGGACATACTTCCAAGAGACCCAGTACTTC. This translates into CASSLSGTYFQETQYF.

The chain uses TRBV4-1 and TRBJ2-7; 7 bases line up with TRBD1. Germline V lookup: CDR1 MGHRA, CDR2 YSYEKL. The CDR3 covers 15 residues. After removal of 2 bases from V and 6 bases from J, the junction contained 10 bases not matched to a gene. The CDR3 here is CASSQLWDSNSEQYF. The CDR3 region has the DNA TGCGCCAGCAGCCAACTCTGGGACAGTAACTCCGAGCAGTACTTC.

The chain links TRBV28 to TRBJ1-2; possibly TRBD1 for D (6 bases). V was shortened by 3 bases and J by 4 bases, with 15 bases between the two germline ends. Germline V gene sequence: CDR1 MDHEN, CDR2 SYDVKM. This CDR3 has 15 residues. DNA for the CDR3: TGTGCCAGCAGTTTCCAACAGGGCCTGCCCTATGGCTACACCTTC. Encoded protein: CASSFQQGLPYGYTF.

The genes are TRBV5-1 and TRBJ2-7; D may be TRBD2 (5 bases). In germline, CDR1 is SGHRS, CDR2 YFSETQ. The CDR3 covers 15 residues. Trimming stripped 0 bases from V and 1 base from J, with 11 bases between. CDR3 protein: CASSLGFRGSYEQYF. CDR3 bases: TGCGCCAGCAGCTTGGGGTTCCGGGGATCCTACGAGCAGTACTTC.

This rearrangement joins TRBV20-1 to TRBJ1-1; D gene uncertain. V was trimmed by 8 bases and J by 7 bases, leaving 11 bases between them. The CDR3 loop spans 10 amino acids. Germline CDR1 and CDR2: DFQATT and SNEGSKA (reference sequence). For the CDR3, the DNA is TGCAGTAGCTTATCGGTTGAAGCTTTCTTT. Amino acids: CSSLSVEAFF.

Remarks on this clone: At one end, the junction sequence differs from germline, possibly due to a read error. The rearrangement uses TRBV11-3 and TRBJ2-2, with TRBD1 matching over 7 bases. The CDR3 is 12 amino acids. CDR1 SGHNT and CDR2 YENEEA come from the germline V gene. The CDR3 sequence: CATGYGTGELFF. CDR3 DNA sequence: TGCGCGACAGGGTATGGGACCGGGGAGCTGTTTTTT. Based on the CDR3 plus reference TRBV11-3 and TRBJ2-2, the full variable domain is EAGVVQSPRYKIIEKKQPVAFWCNPISGHNTLYWYLQNLGQGPELLIRYENEEAVDDSQLPKDRFSAERLKGVDSTLKIQPAELGDSAVYLCATGYGTGELFFGEGSRLTVL.

V and J are TRBV19 and TRBJ2-1, with 7 bases lining up with TRBD1. The CDR3 is 14 amino acids. After removal of 7 bases from V and 5 bases from J, the junction contained 8 bases not matched to a gene. Germline V gives CDR1 LNHDA, CDR2 SQIVND (reference sequence). The CDR3 region has the DNA TGTGCCAGTAAGGCAGGGGGAAATAACAATGAGCAGTTCTTC. Translation gives CASKAGGNNNEQFF.

The chain employs TRBV10-3 and TRBJ2-5; TRBD2 aligns across 7 bases. The CDR3 length is 13 residues. V dropped 4 bases and J dropped 5; count of bases not matched to a gene: 4. From germline, CDR1 is ENHRY and CDR2 SYGVKD. The CDR3: CAISAGGEETQYF. The DNA for the CDR3 is TGTGCCATCAGTGCGGGGGGTGAGGAGACCCAGTACTTC.

The chain combines TRBV7-9 with TRBJ2-5, with 9 bases aligning to TRBD1. The germline V gene encodes CDR1 SEHNR and CDR2 FQNEAQ (reference sequence). This CDR3 is 17 amino acids long. V was clipped by 5 bases and J by 3 bases; unmatched bases: 13. This CDR3 reads CASSRNRGQGGEETQYF. The CDR3 region has the DNA TGTGCCAGCAGCCGCAATCGGGGACAGGGAGGGGAAGAGACCCAGTACTTC.

About this clone itself: Additional DNA sequences in this sample encode the identical CDR3. V gene TRBV5-1 combines with J gene TRBJ1-1, with D hard to call. The V gene lost 0 bases and the J gene lost 2 bases, with 8 bases spanning the gap. Germline V gives CDR1 SGHRS, CDR2 YFSETQ. This CDR3 contains 14 residues. The CDR3 region has the DNA TGCGCCAGCAGCTTGGGGGCCGGAAACACTGAAGCTTTCTTT. This encodes CASSLGAGNTEAFF.